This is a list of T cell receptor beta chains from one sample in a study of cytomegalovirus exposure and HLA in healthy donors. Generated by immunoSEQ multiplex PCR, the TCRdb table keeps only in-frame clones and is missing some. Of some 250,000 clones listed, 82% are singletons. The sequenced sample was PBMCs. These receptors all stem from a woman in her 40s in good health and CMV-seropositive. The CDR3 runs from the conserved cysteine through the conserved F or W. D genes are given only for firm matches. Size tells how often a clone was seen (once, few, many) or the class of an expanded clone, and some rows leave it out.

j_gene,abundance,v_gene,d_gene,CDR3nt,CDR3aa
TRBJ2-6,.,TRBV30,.,TGTGCCGAGGGGGTAGCTGGGGCCAACGTCCTGACTTTC,CAEGVAGANVLTF
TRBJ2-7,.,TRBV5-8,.,TGTGCCAGCAGCTTGAGTAGGAGGGGCGAGCAGTACTTC,CASSLSRRGEQYF
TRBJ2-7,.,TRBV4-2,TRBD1,TGTGCCAGCAGTCGTGGACAGGGCTACGAGCAGTACTTC,CASSRGQGYEQYF
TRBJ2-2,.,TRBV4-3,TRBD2,TGCGCCAGCAGCCAACCCGGGGGGGTCCATGGGCCCGAGGTTTTT,CASSQPGGVHGPEVF
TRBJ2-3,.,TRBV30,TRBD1,TGTGCCTGGAGTGTGGGGACAGGGTGGTTCACAGATACGCAGTATTTT,CAWSVGTGWFTDTQYF
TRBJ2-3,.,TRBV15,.,TGTGCCACCATTGGGGGCCGCGTCACAGATACGCAGTATTTT,CATIGGRVTDTQYF
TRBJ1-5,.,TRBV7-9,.,TGTTCCAGCAGCCTGAAGGGGGATCAGCCCCAGCATTTT,CSSSLKGDQPQHF
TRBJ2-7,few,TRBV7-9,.,TGTGCCAGCAGCCCTAAACAGGGATACGAGCAGTACTTC,CASSPKQGYEQYF
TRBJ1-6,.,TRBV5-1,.,TGCGCCAGCAGCCTTGGACAGTCTAATTCACCCCTCCACTTT,CASSLGQSNSPLHF
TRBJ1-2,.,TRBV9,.,TGTGCCAGCAGCGCCAGCAGGGAACTTAACTATGGCTACACCTTC,CASSASRELNYGYTF
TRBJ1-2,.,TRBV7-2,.,TGTGCCAGCAGCTTCCCTGATGTAGGGGTGGGCTACACCTTC,CASSFPDVGVGYTF
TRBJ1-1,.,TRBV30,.,TGTGCCTGGAGAAGGGGAAGAACTGAAGCTTTCTTT,CAWRRGRTEAFF
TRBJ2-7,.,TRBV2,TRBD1,TGTGCCAGCGGTCGATCTCCGGGACAGGGGGGCTACGAGCAGTACTTC,CASGRSPGQGGYEQYF
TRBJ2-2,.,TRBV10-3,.,TGTGCCATCAGTGAGCGAGCCTCGAACACCGGGGAGCTGTTTTTT,CAISERASNTGELFF
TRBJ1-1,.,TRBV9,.,TGTGCCAGCAGCACCGAGGGGGGGAGCACTGAAGCTTTCTTT,CASSTEGGSTEAFF
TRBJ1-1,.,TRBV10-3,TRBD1,TGTGCCATCAGTGGGACAGGGTCGAACACTGAAGCTTTCTTT,CAISGTGSNTEAFF
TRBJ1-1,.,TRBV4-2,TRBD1,TGTGCCAGCAGCCAAGTGTACGGACAGGGGGCGCAGGACACTGAAGCTTTCTTT,CASSQVYGQGAQDTEAFF
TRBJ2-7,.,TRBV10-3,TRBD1,TGTGCCATCAGTGGCGGACAGGCCTACGAGCAGTACTTC,CAISGGQAYEQYF
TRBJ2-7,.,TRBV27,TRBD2,TGTGCCAGCAGTTTAAACGGGAGGCATGACGAGCAGTACTTC,CASSLNGRHDEQYF
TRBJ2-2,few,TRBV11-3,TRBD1,TGTGCCAGCAGCCTCGGACAGGGGTTCGGGGAGCTGTTTTTT,CASSLGQGFGELFF
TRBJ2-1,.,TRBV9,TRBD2,TGTGCCAGCAGCGTAGCTGGACTAGCGGGACGGGCGGGGGATGAGCAGTTCTTC,CASSVAGLAGRAGDEQFF
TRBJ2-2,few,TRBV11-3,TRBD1,TGTGCCAGCAGCTCAACCGGGACAGGGGCCTCCGGGGAGCTGTTTTTT,CASSSTGTGASGELFF
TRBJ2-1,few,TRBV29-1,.,TGCAGCGTTGCCCGCTCAGGCAATGAGCAGTTCTTC,CSVARSGNEQFF
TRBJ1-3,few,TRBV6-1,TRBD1,TGTGCCAGCAGTGAAGGGACAGGTTGGGGAAACACCATATATTTT,CASSEGTGWGNTIYF
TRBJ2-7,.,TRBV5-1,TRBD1,TGCGCCAGCAGCTCAGACTCGGACAGGGGTACTACCTACGAGCAGTACTTC,CASSSDSDRGTTYEQYF
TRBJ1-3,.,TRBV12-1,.,TGTGCCAGCAGCCGACGACCCGAGCGGGGAAACACCATATATTTT,CASSRRPERGNTIYF
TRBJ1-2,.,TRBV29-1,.,TGCAGCGTTGAAGATCCCCAGGGGAGAAAGGGCTACACCTTC,CSVEDPQGRKGYTF
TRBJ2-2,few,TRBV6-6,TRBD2,TGTGCCAGCAGTTATTCTGGGACTAGTATAGCCGGGGAGCTGTTTTTT,CASSYSGTSIAGELFF
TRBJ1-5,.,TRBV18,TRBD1,TGTGCCAGCTCACCTCGGACAGGGGGCAATCAGCCCCAGCATTTT,CASSPRTGGNQPQHF
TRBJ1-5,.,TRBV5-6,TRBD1,TGTGCCAGCAGCTACAGGGGGCGAAGTCAGCCCCAGCATTTT,CASSYRGRSQPQHF
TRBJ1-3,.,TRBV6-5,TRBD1,TGTGCCAGCAGTTACAGGGGGCGTTCTGGAAACACCATATATTTT,CASSYRGRSGNTIYF
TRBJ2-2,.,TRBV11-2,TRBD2,TGTGCCAGCAGCGCCCTTGCAATCGGGGGGGCGGTGGAAACCGGGGAGCTGTTTTTT,CASSALAIGGAVETGELFF
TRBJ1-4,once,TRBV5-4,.,TGTGCCAGCAGCCTATACGGTGAAAAACTGTTTTTT,CASSLYGEKLFF
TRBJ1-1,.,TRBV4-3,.,TGCGCCAGCAGCCAAGTAGCGGGGGTCGGGACTGAAGCTTTCTTT,CASSQVAGVGTEAFF
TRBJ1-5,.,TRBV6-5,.,TGTGCCAGCAGCCGAGGACAGTCACCTAATCAGCCCCAGCATTTT,CASSRGQSPNQPQHF
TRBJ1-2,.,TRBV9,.,TGTGCCAGCAGCGTAGACGTAGGGGTGGCCTATGGCTACACCTTC,CASSVDVGVAYGYTF
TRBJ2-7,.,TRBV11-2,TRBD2,TGTGCCAGCAGCTTTTGGACTAGCGGGGCCTACGAGCAGTACTTC,CASSFWTSGAYEQYF
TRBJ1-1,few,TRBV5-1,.,TGCGCCAGCAGCTTGAGGGTGGGCCGGGGGGTGAACACTGAAGCTTTCTTT,CASSLRVGRGVNTEAFF
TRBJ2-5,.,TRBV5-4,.,TGTGCCAGCAGCTTGTTGGGGAGACGTGAGACCCAGTACTTC,CASSLLGRRETQYF
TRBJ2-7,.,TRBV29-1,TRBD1,TGCAGCGTTGAAGACGACGGGACAGGCACTACTAGCTCCTACGAGCAGTACTTC,CSVEDDGTGTTSSYEQYF
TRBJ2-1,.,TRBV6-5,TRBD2,TGTGCCAGCGTCCCTAGCGGGAGGAACTACAATGAGCAGTTCTTC,CASVPSGRNYNEQFF
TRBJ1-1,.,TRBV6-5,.,TGTGCCAGCAGTTACGGGCCCACTGAAGCTTTCTTT,CASSYGPTEAFF